This T cell receptor beta chain was sequenced in a study of blood T cell repertoires in COVID-19. Across the whole study: Both acute and convalescent COVID-19 samples were obtained from the United States, Italy and Spain. Nucleic acid was either cDNA or gDNA, and it came from T cells, B-cell-depleted T cells, or PBMCs.

In the authors' methods: The assay estimated nucleated cells by amplifying reference gene primers. Libraries were prepared by immunoSEQ multiplex PCR; TCRdb keeps only in-frame clonotypes and omits some of them. Clone size and V and J calls were adopted from that table, with D and trimming inferred from the DNA. In the table there are some 110,000 clones, around 86% of which are singletons. CDR3 length: 16 amino acids. Trimming cost V 2 bases and J 0 bases, with 13 bases left between them. Germline V gives CDR1 SGHDN, CDR2 FVKESK. V is TRBV14 and J is TRBJ1-1, with D possibly being TRBD1 (5 bases). The TCR originated in a man aged 35 to 55 with acute or convalescent COVID-19. Sequencing was carried out using peripheral blood. The CDR3 loop reads CASSQYTGTVNTEAFF. The DNA of the CDR3 is TGTGCCAGCAGCCAATATACCGGGACTGTGAACACTGAAGCTTTCTTT.